The 26 T cell receptor beta chains given below trace back to one sample, sequenced in a study of blood T cell repertoires in COVID-19. The table came from immunoSEQ multiplex PCR; TCRdb's copy has only in-frame clones and leaves some out. The sample yields some 270,000 clones, over 80% seen once. Source material: PBMCs or T cells enriched from blood (not recorded which). The receptor source for this set is a woman aged 25 to 39 with acute COVID-19.

The chain employs TRBV7-3 and TRBJ2-2, with D perhaps TRBD1 (6 bases). Germline assignment: CDR1 SGHTA and CDR2 FQGTGA. With 4 bases removed from V and 8 bases from J, the gap between germline ends came to 11 bases. The CDR3 length is 13 residues. The CDR3 bases are TGTGCCAGCAGCTCCCACAGGGAGGGGGAGCTGTTTTTT. Translated, it gives CASSSHREGELFF. Full variable domain (rest looked up from reference TRBV7-3 and TRBJ2-2): GAGVSQTPSNKVTEKGKYVELRCDPISGHTALYWYRQSLGQGPEFLIYFQGTGAADDSGLPNDRFFAVRPEGSVSTLKIQRTERGDSAVYLCASSSHREGELFFGEGSRLTVL.

About this clone itself: The DNA is left out, because the CDR3 cannot be placed on it with certainty; the CDR3 is given as TCRdb lists it. The rearrangement uses TRBV7-8 and TRBJ1-4. Germline V CDR1 and CDR2: SGHVS, FQNEAQ. The CDR3 has 14 residues if both end residues are counted. The CDR3: CASSVGPGGEKLFF.

The rearrangement joins TRBV7-2 to TRBJ2-1; TRBD2 aligns across 11 bases. Per the germline V gene, CDR1 is SGHTA and CDR2 is FQGNSA. Trimming at V came to 3 bases and at J to 8 bases, leaving 9 bases not matched to a gene. CDR3 size: 16 residues. CDR3 sequence: CASSFGLAGPIYEQFF. In nucleotides, the CDR3 is TGTGCCAGCAGCTTCGGACTAGCGGGCCCCATCTATGAGCAGTTCTTC.

The CDR3 DNA sequence: TGTGCCAGCAGCACGGACACGAACACCGGGGAGCTGTTTTTT. It yields the protein CASSTDTNTGELFF. The chain carries TRBV7-2 and TRBJ2-2; a weak D match, TRBD1 (5 bases). V shed 5 bases and J shed 0 bases, with 7 bases lying between them. The length of the CDR3 is 14 residues. CDR1 and CDR2 from the germline V gene are SGHTA and FQGNSA.

The chain joins TRBV9 to TRBJ2-1; D might be TRBD2 (5 bases). Germline loops: CDR1 SGDLS, CDR2 YYNGEE. Trimming removed 2 bases at V and 5 bases at J, with 14 bases between. CDR3 length equals 15 residues. CDR3: CASSVWESLHNEQFF. The CDR3 nucleotides are TGTGCCAGCAGCGTTTGGGAGTCACTGCACAATGAGCAGTTCTTC.

The gene calls are TRBV6-5 and TRBJ2-6; D is unresolved. CDR1 and CDR2 (germline): MNHEY, SVGAGI. The V gene lost 5 bases and the J gene lost 4 bases, with 9 bases spanning the gap. The CDR3 covers 14 residues. The CDR3 is CASSPQIGANVLTF. The CDR3 DNA reads TGTGCCAGCAGTCCCCAAATCGGGGCCAACGTCCTGACTTTC.

The chain links TRBV28 to TRBJ2-1; possibly TRBD1 for D (6 bases). Germline V gene data show CDR1 as MDHEN and CDR2 as SYDVKM. V lost 6 bases to trimming and J lost 9 bases, with 18 bases between them. The CDR3 runs 14 residues. CDR3 in DNA: TGTGCCAGCAGCACGGACAGAATACAAACTGAGCAGTTCTTC. It encodes CASSTDRIQTEQFF. Combining the CDR3 with reference TRBV28 and TRBJ2-1 gives the whole variable domain DVKVTQSSRYLVKRTGEKVFLECVQDMDHENMFWYRQDPGLGLRLIYFSYDVKMKEKGDIPEGYSVSREKKERFSLILESASTNQTSMYLCASSTDRIQTEQFFGPGTRLTVL.

The chain joins TRBV30 to TRBJ2-7; 7 bases are shared with TRBD1. Germline values: CDR1 GTSNPN, CDR2 SVGIG (reference sequence). This CDR3 comprises 11 residues. V was pared by 5 bases and J by 6 bases, with 4 bases of the junction left unmatched. The CDR3, as DNA: TGTGCCTGGGCGACAGGGATCGAGCAGTACTTC. It specifies CAWATGIEQYF. Full variable domain (remainder filled in from reference TRBV30 and TRBJ2-7): SQTIHQWPATLVQPVGSPLSLECTVEGTSNPNLYWYRQAAGRGLQLLFYSVGIGQISSEVPQNLSASRPQDRQFILSSKKLLLSDSGFYLCAWATGIEQYFGPGTRLTVT.

V and J are TRBV28 and TRBJ1-5; TRBD1 matches 8 bases. Germline trimming cut 4 bases from V and 6 bases from J; bases unmatched to any gene: 5. Germline V gene data show CDR1 as MDHEN and CDR2 as SYDVKM. This CDR3 has 14 residues. The chain's CDR3 is CASSSGQGAQPQHF. CDR3 nucleotide sequence: TGTGCCAGCAGTTCCGGACAGGGTGCTCAGCCCCAGCATTTT.

The V gene is TRBV5-5, the J gene TRBJ2-7; a possible D gene is TRBD2 (5 bases). The CDR3 totals 14 residues. From germline, CDR1 is SGHKS and CDR2 YYEKEE (reference sequence). The V and J ends lost 6 bases and 0 bases respectively, with 13 bases between them. The CDR3 protein is CASTQTGVSYEQYF. The CDR3 nucleotides are TGTGCCAGCACCCAAACCGGGGTCTCCTACGAGCAGTACTTC.

The chain uses TRBV13 and TRBJ2-3; 13 nucleotides agree with TRBD2. Trimming removed 4 bases from V and 7 bases from J; junction bases left unmatched: 11. This CDR3 region has 17 residues. The V gene's germline CDR1 is PRHDT and CDR2 FYEKMQ (reference sequence). The CDR3 protein is CASSSETSGRATNTQYF. In nucleotides, the CDR3 is TGTGCCAGCAGCTCCGAAACTAGCGGGAGGGCCACCAATACGCAGTATTTT. Together with reference TRBV13 and TRBJ2-3, the CDR3 gives the full variable domain: AAGVIQSPRHLIKEKRETATLKCYPIPRHDTVYWYQQGPGQDPQFLISFYEKMQSDKGSIPDRFSAQQFSDYHSELNMSSLELGDSALYFCASSSETSGRATNTQYFGPGTRLTVL.

This chain uses TRBV30 with TRBJ2-5, with 7 nucleotides matching TRBD2. The germline V gene encodes CDR1 GTSNPN and CDR2 SVGIG (reference sequence). V lost 2 bases, J lost 4 bases, and 10 bases stayed unmatched. CDR3 size: 15 residues. CDR3 sequence reads: CAWSILAAGGETQYF. Here the CDR3 DNA reads TGTGCCTGGAGTATTCTAGCGGCCGGGGGAGAGACCCAGTACTTC.

This sequence joins TRBV4-2 and TRBJ2-7; D is perhaps TRBD1 (5 bases). CDR1 LGHNA and CDR2 YNFKEQ come from the germline V gene. This CDR3 has 15 residues. V lost 0 bases and J lost 3, with 12 bases in between. As DNA, the CDR3 is TGTGCCAGCAGCCAAGATGCCAGGGCAAACTACGAGCAGTACTTC. Translated: CASSQDARANYEQYF.

The CDR3 nucleotides are TGTGCCACCACCGACAGCCTTGGCTCCTACGAGCAGTACTTC. This translates into CATTDSLGSYEQYF. This chain joins TRBV28 and TRBJ2-7; D is possibly TRBD1 (5 bases). Germline V gene data show CDR1 as MDHEN and CDR2 as SYDVKM. V lost 10 bases to trimming and J lost 0 bases, with 16 bases between them. This CDR3 is 14 amino acids long.

The rearrangement uses TRBV9 and TRBJ2-7, with TRBD2 matching over 7 bases. The CDR3 spans 16 residues. With V trimmed by 0 bases and J by 0 bases, 6 bases remained unmatched. Germline lookup yields CDR1 SGDLS and CDR2 YYNGEE. The CDR3 DNA reads as TGTGCCAGCAGCGTAGAAAGCGGGGCTTCCTCCTACGAGCAGTACTTC. This sequence encodes CASSVESGASSYEQYF.

The chain joins TRBV5-4 to TRBJ1-5, with 7 bases identical to TRBD1. Germline lookup yields CDR1 SGHNT and CDR2 YYREEE (reference sequence). CDR3 length: 17 amino acids. The trim removed 3 bases at V and 4 bases at J, leaving 13 bases unmatched. The CDR3 coding sequence is TGTGCCAGCAGCTCCTCAACACCAGACAGGGAGAATCAGCCCCAGCATTTT. Its protein product is CASSSSTPDRENQPQHF.

V is TRBV5-1 and J is TRBJ2-7; D is possibly TRBD1 (6 bases). The CDR3 runs 16 residues. Trimming left V 0 bases short and J 2 bases short, with 15 bases between. Per the germline V gene, CDR1 is SGHRS and CDR2 is YFSETQ. The CDR3 sequence is CASSLANFEGAYEQYF. The CDR3 nucleotides are TGCGCCAGCAGCTTGGCCAATTTTGAGGGGGCCTACGAGCAGTACTTC.

V and J are TRBV12-3 or TRBV12-4 and TRBJ1-5; 8 bases map to TRBD1. V shed 7 bases, J shed 4 bases, and the junction held 0 bases outside the gene matches. The CDR3 runs 12 residues. Here the CDR3 reads CASNRGNQPQHF. In DNA form, the CDR3 reads TGTGCCAGCAACAGGGGGAATCAGCCCCAGCATTTT.

The chain carries TRBV7-9 and TRBJ2-7, with TRBD2 matching over 7 bases. In germline, CDR1 is SEHNR, CDR2 FQNEAQ (reference sequence). The ends lost 5 bases at V and 2 bases at J; junction bases unmatched: 12. The length of the CDR3 is 16 residues. CDR3 DNA: TGTGCCAGCAGCCTTAGCACTAGCGTCGATACCTACGAGCAGTACTTC. Its protein product is CASSLSTSVDTYEQYF.

The chain carries TRBV6-1 and TRBJ1-2, with D unresolved. Germline V CDR1 and CDR2: MNHNS, SASEGT. V dropped 3 bases and J dropped 1 base, with 6 bases sitting between them. The CDR3 length is 13 residues. As DNA, the CDR3 is TGTGCCAGCAGTGACGGGAGTAACTATGGCTACACCTTC. The encoded protein is CASSDGSNYGYTF.

This clone showed up just a few times. The gene calls are TRBV18 and TRBJ2-7; D is undetermined. Per the germline V gene, CDR1 is KGHSH and CDR2 is LQKENI. Trimming left V 3 bases short and J 4 bases short, with 16 bases between. The CDR3 runs 15 residues. DNA for the CDR3: TGTGCCAGCTCACCCCAAACTTTTCGGGTTTACGAGCAGTACTTC. Its protein is CASSPQTFRVYEQYF.

The genes are TRBV14 and TRBJ2-7; TRBD2 agrees at 13 bases. CDR3 length: 17 amino acids. The trim removed 0 bases at V and 5 bases at J, leaving 7 bases unmatched. In germline, CDR1 is SGHDN, CDR2 FVKESK. CDR3 nucleotides: TGTGCCAGCAGCCAAGATCGGGGGGGACTAGCGGGAAACGAGCAGTACTTC. The encoded protein is CASSQDRGGLAGNEQYF.

This clone was seen once. The chain uses TRBV27 and TRBJ1-2; 7 bases line up with TRBD1. V lost 6 bases, J lost 0 bases, and 7 bases stayed unmatched. The germline gives CDR1 MNHEY, CDR2 SMNVEV (reference sequence). The CDR3 loop spans 15 amino acids. Here the CDR3 reads CASSATGVSNYGYTF. The DNA of the CDR3 is TGTGCCAGCAGCGCCACAGGGGTTTCTAACTATGGCTACACCTTC.

This chain uses TRBV10-3 with TRBJ2-1; D possibly corresponds to TRBD2 (6 bases). The CDR3 has 17 residues. Germline V gene lookup returns CDR1 ENHRY and CDR2 SYGVKD. V lost 0 bases and J lost 8, with 20 bases in between. As DNA, the CDR3 is TGTGCCATCAGTGAGTCGATTGTCAGGAGGGCCTGGCATGAGCAGTTCTTC. Protein product: CAISESIVRRAWHEQFF.

This clone was detected only once. The chain carries TRBV9 and TRBJ2-7; tentative D call: TRBD1 (6 bases). The V gene lost 4 bases and the J gene lost 5 bases, with 19 bases spanning the gap. The CDR3 loop spans 15 amino acids. Looked up from germline, CDR1 is SGDLS and CDR2 is YYNGEE. The DNA of the CDR3 is TGTGCCAGCAGCACCCGGGACAATCCCTTTGACGAGCAGTACTTC. Its protein product is CASSTRDNPFDEQYF.

V and J are TRBV6-4 and TRBJ1-5; D call uncertain. Between the trimmed V and J ends, which lost 0 bases and 6 bases, there was a span of 3 bases. The V gene's germline CDR1 is MRHNA and CDR2 SNTAGT. This CDR3 has 12 amino acids. CDR3 residues: CASSDSRQPQHF. As DNA, the CDR3 is TGTGCCAGCAGTGACTCGCGTCAGCCCCAGCATTTT.